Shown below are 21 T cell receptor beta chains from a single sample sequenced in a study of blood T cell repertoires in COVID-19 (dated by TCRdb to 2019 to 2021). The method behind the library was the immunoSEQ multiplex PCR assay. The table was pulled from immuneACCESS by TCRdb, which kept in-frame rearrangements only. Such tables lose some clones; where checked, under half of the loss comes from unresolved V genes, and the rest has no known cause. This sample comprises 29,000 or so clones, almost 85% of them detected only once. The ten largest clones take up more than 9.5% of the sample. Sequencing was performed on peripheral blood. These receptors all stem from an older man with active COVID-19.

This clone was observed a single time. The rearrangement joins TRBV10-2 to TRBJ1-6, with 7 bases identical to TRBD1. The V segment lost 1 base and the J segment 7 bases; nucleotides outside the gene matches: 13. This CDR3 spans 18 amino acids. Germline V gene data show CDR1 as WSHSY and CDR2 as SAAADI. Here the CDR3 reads CASSELKIRGRLNSPLHF. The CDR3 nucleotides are TGCGCCAGCAGTGAGTTAAAAATTAGGGGGCGGCTGAATTCACCCCTCCACTTT.

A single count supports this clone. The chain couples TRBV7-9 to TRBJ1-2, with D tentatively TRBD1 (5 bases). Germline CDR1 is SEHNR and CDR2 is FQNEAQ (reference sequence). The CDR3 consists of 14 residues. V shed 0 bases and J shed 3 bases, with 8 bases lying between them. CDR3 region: CASSLAGADYGYTF. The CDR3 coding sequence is TGTGCCAGCAGCTTAGCAGGGGCTGACTATGGCTACACCTTC. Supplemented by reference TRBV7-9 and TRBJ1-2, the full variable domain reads DTGVSQNPRHKITKRGQNVTFRCDPISEHNRLYWYRQTLGQGPEFLTYFQNEAQLEKSRLLSDRFSAERPKGSFSTLEIQRTEQGDSAMYLCASSLAGADYGYTFGSGTRLTVV.

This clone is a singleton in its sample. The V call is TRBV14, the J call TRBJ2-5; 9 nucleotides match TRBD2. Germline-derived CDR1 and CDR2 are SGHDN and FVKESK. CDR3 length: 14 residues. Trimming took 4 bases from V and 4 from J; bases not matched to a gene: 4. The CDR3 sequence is CASSRGGAVETQYF. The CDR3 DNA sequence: TGTGCCAGCAGCCGCGGGGGGGCCGTAGAGACCCAGTACTTC.

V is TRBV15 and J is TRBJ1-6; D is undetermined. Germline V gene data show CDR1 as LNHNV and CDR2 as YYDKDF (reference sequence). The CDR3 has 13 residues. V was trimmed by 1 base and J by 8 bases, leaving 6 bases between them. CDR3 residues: CATSRADYSPLHF. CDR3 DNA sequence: TGTGCCACCAGCAGAGCGGACTATTCACCCCTCCACTTT.

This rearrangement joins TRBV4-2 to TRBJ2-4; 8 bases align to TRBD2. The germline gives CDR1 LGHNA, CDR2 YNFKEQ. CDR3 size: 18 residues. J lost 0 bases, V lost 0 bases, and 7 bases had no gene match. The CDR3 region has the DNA TGTGCCAGCAGCCAAGATTGGAGCGGGGGCCTAGCCAAAAACATTCAGTACTTC. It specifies CASSQDWSGGLAKNIQYF.

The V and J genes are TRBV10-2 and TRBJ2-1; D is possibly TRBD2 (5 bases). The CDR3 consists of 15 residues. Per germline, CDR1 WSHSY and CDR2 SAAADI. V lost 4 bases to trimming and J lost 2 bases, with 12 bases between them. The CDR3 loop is CASSAGSPTYNEQFF. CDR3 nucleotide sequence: TGCGCCAGCAGTGCGGGATCTCCCACCTACAATGAGCAGTTCTTC.

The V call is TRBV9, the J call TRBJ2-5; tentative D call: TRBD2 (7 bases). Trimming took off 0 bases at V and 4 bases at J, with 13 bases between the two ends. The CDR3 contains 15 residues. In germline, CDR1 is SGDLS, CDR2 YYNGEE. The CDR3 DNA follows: TGTGCCAGCAGCGTAGTCGGGGGGCTCCGAGAGACCCAGTACTTC. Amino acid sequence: CASSVVGGLRETQYF. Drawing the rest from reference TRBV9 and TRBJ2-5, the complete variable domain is DSGVTQTPKHLITATGQRVTLRCSPRSGDLSVYWYQQSLDQGLQFLIQYYNGEERAKGNILERFSAQQFPDLHSELNLSSLELGDSALYFCASSVVGGLRETQYFGPGTRLLVL.

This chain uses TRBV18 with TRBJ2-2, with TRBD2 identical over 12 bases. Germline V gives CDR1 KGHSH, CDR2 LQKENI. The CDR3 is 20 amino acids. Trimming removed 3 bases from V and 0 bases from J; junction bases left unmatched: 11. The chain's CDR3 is CASSPPGRRLAGANTGELFF. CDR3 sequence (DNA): TGTGCCAGCTCACCTCCGGGACGGAGACTAGCGGGGGCGAACACCGGGGAGCTGTTTTTT.

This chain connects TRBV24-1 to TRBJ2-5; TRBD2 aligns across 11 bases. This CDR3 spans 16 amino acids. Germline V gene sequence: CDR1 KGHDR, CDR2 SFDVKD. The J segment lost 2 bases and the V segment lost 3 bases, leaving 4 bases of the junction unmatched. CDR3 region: CATSDASGGTQETQYF. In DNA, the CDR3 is TGTGCCACCAGTGATGCTAGCGGGGGGACGCAAGAGACCCAGTACTTC.

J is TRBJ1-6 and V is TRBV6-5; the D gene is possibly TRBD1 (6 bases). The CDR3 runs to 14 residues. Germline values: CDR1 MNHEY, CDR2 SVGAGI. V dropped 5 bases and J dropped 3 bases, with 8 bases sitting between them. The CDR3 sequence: CASSKQGYNSPLHF. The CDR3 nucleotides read TGTGCCAGCAGTAAACAGGGCTATAATTCACCCCTCCACTTT.

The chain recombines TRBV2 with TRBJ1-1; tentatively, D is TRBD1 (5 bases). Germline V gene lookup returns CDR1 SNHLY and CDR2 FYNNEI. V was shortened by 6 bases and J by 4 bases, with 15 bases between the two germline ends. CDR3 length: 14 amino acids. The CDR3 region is CASSLTVQVTEAFF. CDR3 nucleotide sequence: TGTGCCAGCAGCTTGACAGTCCAGGTCACTGAAGCTTTCTTT.

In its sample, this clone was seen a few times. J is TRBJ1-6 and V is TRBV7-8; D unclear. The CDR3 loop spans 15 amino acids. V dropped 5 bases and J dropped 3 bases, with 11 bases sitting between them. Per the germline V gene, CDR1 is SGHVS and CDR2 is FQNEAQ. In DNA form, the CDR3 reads TGTGCCAGCAGCCCGGAGGCCCACTATAATTCACCCCTCCACTTT. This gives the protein CASSPEAHYNSPLHF.

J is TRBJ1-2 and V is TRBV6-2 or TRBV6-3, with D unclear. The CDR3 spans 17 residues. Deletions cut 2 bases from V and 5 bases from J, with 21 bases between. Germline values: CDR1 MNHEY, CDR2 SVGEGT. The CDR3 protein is CASSYEPDIRTPYGYTF. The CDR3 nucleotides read TGTGCCAGCAGTTACGAACCCGACATCCGAACTCCTTATGGCTACACCTTC.

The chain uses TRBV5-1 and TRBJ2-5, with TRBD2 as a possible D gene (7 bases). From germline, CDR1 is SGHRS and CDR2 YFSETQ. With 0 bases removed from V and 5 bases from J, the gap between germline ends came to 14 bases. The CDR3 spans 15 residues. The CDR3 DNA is TGCGCCAGCAGCTTGGCCTTAGGCGGGGGCGAGACCCAGTACTTC. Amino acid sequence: CASSLALGGGETQYF.

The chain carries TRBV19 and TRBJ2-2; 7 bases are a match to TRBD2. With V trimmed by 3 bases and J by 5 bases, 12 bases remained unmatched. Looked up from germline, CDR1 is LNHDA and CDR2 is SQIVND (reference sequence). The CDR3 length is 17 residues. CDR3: CASSILLAAVRTGELFF. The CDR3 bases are TGTGCCAGTAGTATTTTGCTAGCGGCCGTAAGGACCGGGGAGCTGTTTTTT. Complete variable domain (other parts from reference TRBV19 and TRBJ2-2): DGGITQSPKYLFRKEGQNVTLSCEQNLNHDAMYWYRQDPGQGLRLIYYSQIVNDFQKGDIAEGYSVSREKKESFPLTVTSAQKNPTAFYLCASSILLAAVRTGELFFGEGSRLTVL.

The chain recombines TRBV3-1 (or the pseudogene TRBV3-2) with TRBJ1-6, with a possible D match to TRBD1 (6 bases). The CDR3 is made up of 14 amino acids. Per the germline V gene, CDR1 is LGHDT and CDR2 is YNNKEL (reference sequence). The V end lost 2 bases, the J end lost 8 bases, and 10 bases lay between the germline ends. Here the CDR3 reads CASSQSQGDSPLHF. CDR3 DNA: TGTGCCAGCAGCCAATCACAGGGCGATTCACCCCTCCACTTT.

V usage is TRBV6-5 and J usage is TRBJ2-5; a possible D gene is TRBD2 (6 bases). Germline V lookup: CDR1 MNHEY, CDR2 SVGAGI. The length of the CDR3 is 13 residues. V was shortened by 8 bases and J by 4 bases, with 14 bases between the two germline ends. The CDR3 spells CASQVRGSETQYF. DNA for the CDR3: TGTGCCAGCCAAGTCCGGGGGTCAGAGACCCAGTACTTC.

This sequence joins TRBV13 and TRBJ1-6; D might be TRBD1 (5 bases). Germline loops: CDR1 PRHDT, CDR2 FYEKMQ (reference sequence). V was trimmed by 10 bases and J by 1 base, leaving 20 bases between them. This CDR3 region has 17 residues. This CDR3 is CATTRKAGKSYNSPLHF. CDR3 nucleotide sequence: TGTGCCACCACCCGGAAGGCAGGGAAGTCCTATAATTCACCCCTCCACTTT.

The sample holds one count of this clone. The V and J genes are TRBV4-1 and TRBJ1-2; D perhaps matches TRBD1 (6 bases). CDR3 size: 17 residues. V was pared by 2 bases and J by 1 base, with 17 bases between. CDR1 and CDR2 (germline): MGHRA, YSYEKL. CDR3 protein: CASSQSLTGLGNYGYTF. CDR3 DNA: TGCGCCAGCAGCCAATCACTTACAGGGCTGGGTAACTATGGCTACACCTTC.

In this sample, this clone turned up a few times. The CDR3 loop is CASSYSKAGGVETQYF. CDR3 DNA sequence: TGTGCCAGCAGTTACTCGAAGGCAGGGGGAGTAGAGACCCAGTACTTC. This chain connects TRBV6-5 to TRBJ2-5, with 7 bases fitting TRBD1. V was pared by 0 bases and J by 4 bases, with 8 bases of the junction left unmatched. Germline CDR1 is MNHEY and CDR2 is SVGAGI. This CDR3 region has 16 residues.

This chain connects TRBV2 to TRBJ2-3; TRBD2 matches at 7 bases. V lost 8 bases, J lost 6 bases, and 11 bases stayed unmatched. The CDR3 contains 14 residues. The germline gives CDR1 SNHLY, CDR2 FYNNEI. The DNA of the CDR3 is TGTGCCAGCCATGAAGACTACGGGAGGGATACGCAGTATTTT. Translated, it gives CASHEDYGRDTQYF.